This T cell receptor beta chain was obtained from a study of Graves' ophthalmopathy and Graves' hyperthyroidism. Amplified material comprised TCR beta CDR3 regions derived from RNA transcripts. First-round RT-PCR with HTBI primers preceded a second-round multiplex PCR. One entry per CDR3 protein, called by TCRdb with MiXCR from the multiplex PCR reads. The sample lists some 520,000 distinct CDR3 sequences; approximately 14% were seen once. PBMCs had their origin in fresh peripheral blood (around 10 ml). The junction had 5 bases not matched to a gene; V was cut back by 5 bases and J by 4 bases. This CDR3 spans 14 amino acids. In germline, CDR1 is GTSNPN, CDR2 SVGIG (reference sequence).

Source material: blood. The genes are TRBV30 and TRBJ2-5, with TRBD2 matching over 12 bases. The receptor comes from a woman in her 30s with Graves' ophthalmopathy. The CDR3 region is CAWVASGGAETQYF. As DNA, the CDR3 is TGTGCCTGGGTGGCTAGCGGGGGGGCAGAGACCCAGTACTTC. Looking up the rest from reference TRBV30 and TRBJ2-5 gives the full variable domain: SQTIHQWPATLVQPVGSPLSLECTVEGTSNPNLYWYRQAAGRGLQLLFYSVGIGQISSEVPQNLSASRPQDRQFILSSKKLLLSDSGFYLCAWVASGGAETQYFGPGTRLLVL.